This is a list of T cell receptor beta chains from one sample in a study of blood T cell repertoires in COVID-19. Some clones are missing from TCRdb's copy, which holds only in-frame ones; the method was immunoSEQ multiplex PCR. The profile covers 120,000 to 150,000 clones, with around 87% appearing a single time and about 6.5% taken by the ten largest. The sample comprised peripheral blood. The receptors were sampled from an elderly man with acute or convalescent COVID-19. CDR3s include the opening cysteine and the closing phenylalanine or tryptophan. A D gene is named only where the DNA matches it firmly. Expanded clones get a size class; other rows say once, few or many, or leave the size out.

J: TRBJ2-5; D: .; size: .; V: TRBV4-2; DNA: TGTGCCAGCAGCCAAGAGGAGAGGGGGGGGAGAGAGACCCAGTACTTC; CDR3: CASSQEERGGRETQYF
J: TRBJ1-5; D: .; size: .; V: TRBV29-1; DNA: TGCAGCGTAGAATATTTTCAGCCCCAGCATTTT; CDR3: CSVEYFQPQHF
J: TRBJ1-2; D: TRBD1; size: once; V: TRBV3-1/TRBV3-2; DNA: TGTGCCAGCAGCCAAGACTGGACAGGGGTGGATGGCTACACCTTC; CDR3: CASSQDWTGVDGYTF
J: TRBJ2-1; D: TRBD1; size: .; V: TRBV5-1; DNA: TGCGCCAGCAGCTTGGTCGGGGACAGGGTATGGGAGCAGTTCTTC; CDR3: CASSLVGDRVWEQFF
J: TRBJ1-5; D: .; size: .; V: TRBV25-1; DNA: TGTGCCAGCAGTGATGCGTATAGCAATCAGCCCCAGCATTTT; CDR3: CASSDAYSNQPQHF
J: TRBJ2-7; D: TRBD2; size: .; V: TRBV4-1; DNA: TGCGCCAGCAGCGGGGGGGCCTACGAGCAGTACTTC; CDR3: CASSGGAYEQYF
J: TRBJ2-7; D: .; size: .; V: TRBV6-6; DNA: TGTGCCAGCAGCGCTAAATACGAGCAGTACTTC; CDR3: CASSAKYEQYF
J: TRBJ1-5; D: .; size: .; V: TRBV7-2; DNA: TGTGCCAGCAGCTTGTGGACTGATCAGCCCCAGCATTTT; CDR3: CASSLWTDQPQHF
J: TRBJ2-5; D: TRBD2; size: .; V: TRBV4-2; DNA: TGTGCCAGCAGCCAATCAGCGGGATTGGAGACCCAGTACTTC; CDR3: CASSQSAGLETQYF
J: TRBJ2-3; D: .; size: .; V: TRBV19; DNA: TGTGCCAGTAGGCCGCGCCTAGCGTTTAGCACAGATACGCAGTATTTT; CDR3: CASRPRLAFSTDTQYF
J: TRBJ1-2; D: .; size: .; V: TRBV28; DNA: TGTGCCAGCACGCAGGGGCTTCCTTTCCTCTACACCTTC; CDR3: CASTQGLPFLYTF
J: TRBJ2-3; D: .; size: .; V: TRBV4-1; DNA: TGCGCCAGCAGCCAAGATTGGCTAGCGCTAGATACGCAGTATTTT; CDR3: CASSQDWLALDTQYF
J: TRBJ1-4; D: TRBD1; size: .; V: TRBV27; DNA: TGTGCCAGCAGTTTATCCGCCCGTCGATGGGACAGGCTTAATGAAAAACTGTTTTTT; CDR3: CASSLSARRWDRLNEKLFF
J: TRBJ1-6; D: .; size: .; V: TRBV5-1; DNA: TGCGCCAGCAGCCCGGACAGCAATTCACCCCTCCACTTT; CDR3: CASSPDSNSPLHF
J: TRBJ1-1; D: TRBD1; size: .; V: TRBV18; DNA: TGTGCCAGCTCACCACCTAACAGGGGACCTTCGAACACTGAAGCTTTCTTT; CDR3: CASSPPNRGPSNTEAFF
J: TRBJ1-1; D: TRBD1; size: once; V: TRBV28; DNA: TGTGCCAGCAGACAGGGGGCGGGGAAGAGGAGGAACACTGAAGCTTTCTTT; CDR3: CASRQGAGKRRNTEAFF
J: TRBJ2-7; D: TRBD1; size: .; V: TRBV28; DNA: TGTGCCAGCAGTTTCCGGACAGGGGGGCACTCCTACGAGCAGTACTTC; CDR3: CASSFRTGGHSYEQYF
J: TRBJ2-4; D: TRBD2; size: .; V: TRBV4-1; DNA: TGCGCCAGCAGCCACGGGACTAGCGGAAAAAACATTCAGTACTTC; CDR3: CASSHGTSGKNIQYF
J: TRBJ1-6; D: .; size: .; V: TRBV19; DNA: TGTGCCAGTAGTTTTGGAGGGGTCAATTCACCCCTCCACTTT; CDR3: CASSFGGVNSPLHF
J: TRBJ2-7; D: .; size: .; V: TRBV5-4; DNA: TGTGCCAGCAGCTTAGGCAGGGCCTACGAGCAGTACTTC; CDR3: CASSLGRAYEQYF
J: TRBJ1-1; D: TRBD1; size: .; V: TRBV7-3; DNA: TGTGCCAGCGAACAAAGGACAGGCGGGGTTCGCTTCTTT; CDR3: CASEQRTGGVRFF
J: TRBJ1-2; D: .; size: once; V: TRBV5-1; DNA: TGCGCCAGCAGCTTGGGCGCAGGGAATAACTATGGCTACACCTTC; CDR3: CASSLGAGNNYGYTF
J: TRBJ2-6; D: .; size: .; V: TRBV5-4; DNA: TGTGCCAGCAGCCCTCCCCGACAGTCAACCAACGTTGTCCTGACTTTC; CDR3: CASSPPRQSTNVVLTF
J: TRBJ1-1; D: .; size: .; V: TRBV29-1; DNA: TGCAGCGTTGGGGCACACCCCATGAACACTGAAGCTTTCTTT; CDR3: CSVGAHPMNTEAFF
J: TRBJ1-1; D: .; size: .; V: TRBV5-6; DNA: TGTGCCAGCCACTACCGGACTGAAGCTTTCTTT; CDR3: CASHYRTEAFF
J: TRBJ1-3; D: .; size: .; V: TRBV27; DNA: TGTGCCAGCAGTTTGATAGGGGGCTCTGGAAACACCATATATTTT; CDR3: CASSLIGGSGNTIYF
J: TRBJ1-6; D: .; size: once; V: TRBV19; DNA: TGTGCCAGTAGTATAGATTCCGGGAATTCACCCCTCCACTTT; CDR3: CASSIDSGNSPLHF
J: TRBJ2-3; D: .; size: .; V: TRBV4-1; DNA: TGCGCCAGCAGCCAAGATCTATCTGGCACAGATACGCAGTATTTT; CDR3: CASSQDLSGTDTQYF
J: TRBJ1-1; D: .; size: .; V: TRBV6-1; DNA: TGTGCCAGCAGTGAAGCGCATAACAGAGCAATCTTT; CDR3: CASSEAHNRAIF
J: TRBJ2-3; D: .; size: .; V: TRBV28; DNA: TGTGCCAGTTACGCCTTAGGAGGGGCAGATACGCAGTATTTT; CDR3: CASYALGGADTQYF
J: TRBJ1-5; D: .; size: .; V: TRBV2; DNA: TGTGCCAGCAGTGAATTCTCCGGTAGTCAGCCCCAGCATTTT; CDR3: CASSEFSGSQPQHF
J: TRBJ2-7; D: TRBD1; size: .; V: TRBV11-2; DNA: TGTGCCAGCAGCGCAGGGACAGGGGGCCGCTACGAGCAGTACTTC; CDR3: CASSAGTGGRYEQYF
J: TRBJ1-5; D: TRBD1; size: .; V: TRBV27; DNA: TGTGCCAGCAGTTCTCAGGGGGCGCGTCAGCCCCAGCATTTT; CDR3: CASSSQGARQPQHF
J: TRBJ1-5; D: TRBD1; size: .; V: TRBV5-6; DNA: TGTGCCAGCAGTTTGACAGGGGGCCCGAATCAGCCCCAGCATTTT; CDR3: CASSLTGGPNQPQHF
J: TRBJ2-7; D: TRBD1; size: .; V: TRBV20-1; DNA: TGCAGTGGGACAGGTCCCTACGAGCAGTACTTC; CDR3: CSGTGPYEQYF
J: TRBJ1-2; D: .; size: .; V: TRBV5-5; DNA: TGTGCCAGCAGCTCACAACAGGGACACGGCTATGGCTACACCTTC; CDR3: CASSSQQGHGYGYTF
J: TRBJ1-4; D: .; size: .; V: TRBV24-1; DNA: TGTGCCACCAGTGATGCGGGGGAGACTAGTCTAGAAAAACTGTTTTTT; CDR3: CATSDAGETSLEKLFF
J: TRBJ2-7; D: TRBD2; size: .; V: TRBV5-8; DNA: TGTGCCAGCAGCTTGAGTAGCGGGAGGTACGAGCAGTACTTC; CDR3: CASSLSSGRYEQYF
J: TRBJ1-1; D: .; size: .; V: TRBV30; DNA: TGTGCCTGGAGTAAGACAGAGAACACTGAAGCTTTCTTT; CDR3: CAWSKTENTEAFF
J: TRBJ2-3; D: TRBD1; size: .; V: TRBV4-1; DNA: TGCGCCAGCAGCCAAGTTCAGGGGGCCAGGACAGATACGCAGTATTTT; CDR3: CASSQVQGARTDTQYF
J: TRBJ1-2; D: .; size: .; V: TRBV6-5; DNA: TGTGCCGCGGGACGACGGGGCTTGGATGGCTACACCTTC; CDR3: CAAGRRGLDGYTF
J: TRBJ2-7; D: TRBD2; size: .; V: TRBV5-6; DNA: TGTGCCAGCAGCTTCAAAGCGGGGGTACCGCCCTACGAGCAGTACTTC; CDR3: CASSFKAGVPPYEQYF
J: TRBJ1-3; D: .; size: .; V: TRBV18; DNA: TGTGCCAGCTCGGAGACCGGGTTGACAGTCGGAAACACCATATATTTT; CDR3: CASSETGLTVGNTIYF
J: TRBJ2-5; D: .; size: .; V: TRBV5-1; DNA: TGCGCCAGCAGACTGGGGGTCGGGAGCCTGGGAGGGGGGCAAGAGACCCAGTACTTC; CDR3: CASRLGVGSLGGGQETQYF
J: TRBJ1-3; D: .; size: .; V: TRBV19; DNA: TGTGCCACCGGGACCGGAGGGTCTGGAAACACCATATATTTT; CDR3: CATGTGGSGNTIYF
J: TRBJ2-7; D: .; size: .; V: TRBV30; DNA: TGTGCCTGGAGTAAAAACGTCCCGGTAACCTACGAGCAGTACTTC; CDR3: CAWSKNVPVTYEQYF